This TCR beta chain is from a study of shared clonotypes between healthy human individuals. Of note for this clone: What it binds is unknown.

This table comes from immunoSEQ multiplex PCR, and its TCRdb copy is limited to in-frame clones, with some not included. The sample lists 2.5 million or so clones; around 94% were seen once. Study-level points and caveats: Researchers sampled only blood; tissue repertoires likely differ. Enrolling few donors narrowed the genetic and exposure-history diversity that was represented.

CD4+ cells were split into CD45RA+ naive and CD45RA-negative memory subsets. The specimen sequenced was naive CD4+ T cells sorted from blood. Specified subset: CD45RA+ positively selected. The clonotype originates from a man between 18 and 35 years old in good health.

CDR3 sequence reads: CASSSQGTEAFF. The DNA of the CDR3 is TGTGCCAGCAGCTCTCAGGGCACTGAAGCTTTCTTT. The genes are TRBV7-3 and TRBJ1-1; TRBD1 is a possible D gene (5 bases). Trimming removed 4 bases at V and 4 bases at J, with 7 bases between. This CDR3 region has 12 residues. Germline loops: CDR1 SGHTA, CDR2 FQGTGA.